This T cell receptor beta chain was sequenced for a study of cytomegalovirus exposure and HLA in healthy donors. Assay: immunoSEQ multiplex PCR; the TCRdb copy retains only in-frame clones and omits some. The data show more than 250,000 clones, roughly 91% seen once. Sequenced material: PBMCs. The source is a woman in her 30s in good health and CMV-seronegative.

CDR3 in amino acids: CASRSQGTEAFF. CDR3 in DNA: TGTGCCAGCAGATCACAGGGAACTGAAGCTTTCTTT. The chain joins TRBV7-9 to TRBJ1-1, with D perhaps matching TRBD1 (6 bases). V shed 6 bases and J shed 5 bases, with 10 bases lying between them. This CDR3 has 12 amino acids. Germline loops: CDR1 SEHNR, CDR2 FQNEAQ (reference sequence).